This TCR beta chain was found in a study of shared clonotypes between healthy human individuals. Study observations and caveats: It was the few donors that limited the genetic and exposure-history diversity represented. Generally, naive subsets came out with larger estimated richness than memory subsets.

Some clones are missing from TCRdb's copy, which holds only in-frame ones; the method was immunoSEQ multiplex PCR. This table has 500,000 or so clones, about 96% appearing once. Negatively enriched CD4+ T cells were divided by CD45RA into naive and memory. This CDR3 is built from 14 residues. The V end was cut by 0 bases, the J end by 3 bases, with 8 bases between. Per the germline V gene, CDR1 is MNHEY and CDR2 is SMNVEV (reference sequence). To note about this clone: The antigen is undetermined.

The receptor was isolated from a woman under 40 in good health. Sequencing was performed on naive CD4+ T cells sorted from blood. Subset of the sample: CD45RA+ positively selected. The chain carries TRBV27 and TRBJ1-2, with D perhaps TRBD1 (5 bases). CDR3 loop: CASSLSSGHYGYTF. The CDR3 DNA sequence: TGTGCCAGCAGTTTATCGTCAGGGCACTATGGCTACACCTTC.